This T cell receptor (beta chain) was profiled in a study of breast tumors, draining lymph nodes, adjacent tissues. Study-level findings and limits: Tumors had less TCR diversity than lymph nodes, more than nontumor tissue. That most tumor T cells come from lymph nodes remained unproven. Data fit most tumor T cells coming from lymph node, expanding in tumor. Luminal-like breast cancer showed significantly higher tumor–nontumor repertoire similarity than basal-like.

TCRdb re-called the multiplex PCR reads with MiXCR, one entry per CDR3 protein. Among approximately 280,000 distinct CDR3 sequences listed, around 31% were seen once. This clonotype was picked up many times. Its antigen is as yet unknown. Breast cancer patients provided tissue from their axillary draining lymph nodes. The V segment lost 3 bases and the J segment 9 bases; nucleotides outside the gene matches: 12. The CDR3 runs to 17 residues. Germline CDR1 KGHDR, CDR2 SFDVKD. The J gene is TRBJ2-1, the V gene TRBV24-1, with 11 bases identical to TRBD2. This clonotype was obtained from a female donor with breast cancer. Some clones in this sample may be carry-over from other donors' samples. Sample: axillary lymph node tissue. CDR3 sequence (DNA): TGTGCCACCAGTGATGCTAGCGGGAGGATTGTAGATGGTGAGCAGTTCTTC. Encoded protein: CATSDASGRIVDGEQFF.